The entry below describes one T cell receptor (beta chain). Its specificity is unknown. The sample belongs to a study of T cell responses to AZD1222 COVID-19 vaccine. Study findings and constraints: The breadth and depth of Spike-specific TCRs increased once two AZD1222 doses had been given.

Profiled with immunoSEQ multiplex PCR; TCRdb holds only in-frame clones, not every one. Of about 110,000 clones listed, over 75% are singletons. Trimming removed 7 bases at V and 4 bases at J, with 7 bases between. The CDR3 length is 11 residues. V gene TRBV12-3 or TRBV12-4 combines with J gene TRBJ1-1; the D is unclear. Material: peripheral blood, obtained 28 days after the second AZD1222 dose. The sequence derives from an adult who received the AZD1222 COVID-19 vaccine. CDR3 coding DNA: TGTGCCAGCACCCGGGCCACTGAAGCTTTCTTT. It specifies CASTRATEAFF.